This T cell receptor (beta chain) was recorded in a study of blood T cell repertoires in COVID-19. Study-wide context: Samples representing acute and convalescent COVID-19 were sourced from the United States, Italy and Spain.

V gave up 8 bases and J gave up 3 bases; unmatched junction bases: 9. The CDR3 is 14 amino acids. The germline V gene has CDR1 SNHLY and CDR2 FYNNEI. Sequenced by immunoSEQ multiplex PCR; TCRdb stores in-frame clones only, minus some. The data show about 190,000 clones, around 79% seen once. The receptor was derived from a man aged 55 to 70 with active or convalescent COVID-19. Sequenced sample: peripheral blood. The gene calls are TRBV2 and TRBJ2-7; TRBD2 matches at 8 bases. The CDR3 loop reads CASRAGVELYEQYF. The CDR3 DNA sequence: TGTGCCAGCCGAGCGGGGGTTGAACTCTACGAGCAGTACTTC.